A single sample gave rise to the 31 T cell receptor beta chains below, sequenced in a study of blood T cell repertoires in COVID-19. Method: immunoSEQ multiplex PCR; TCRdb's copy keeps in-frame clones and lacks some. The sample has approximately 670,000 clones; 85% to 90% are singletons. The sequenced sample was peripheral blood. The origin of the receptors is a woman aged 18-29 years with acute or convalescent COVID-19.

The chain recombines TRBV30 with TRBJ2-3, with D perhaps matching TRBD1 (5 bases). V was shortened by 5 bases and J by 4 bases, with 10 bases between the two germline ends. CDR1 is GTSNPN, CDR2 SVGIG, per germline (reference sequence). The CDR3 consists of 12 residues. CDR3: CAWSGYADTQYF. The CDR3 DNA is TGTGCCTGGTCAGGGTATGCAGATACGCAGTATTTT.

The genes are TRBV29-1 and TRBJ1-2, with 11 bases lining up with TRBD1. Germline CDR1 and CDR2: SQVTM and ANQGSEA. The CDR3 is made up of 12 amino acids. Trimming cost V 6 bases and J 13 bases; bases outside gene matches: 10. CDR3 amino acids: CSVSDGQGARTF. The CDR3, as DNA: TGCAGCGTCTCTGACGGACAGGGGGCGCGCACCTTC.

This sequence joins TRBV30 and TRBJ1-1, with no clear D. The CDR3 runs to 12 residues. The ends were cut back, 5 bases at V and 1 base at J, with 8 bases in the middle. In germline, CDR1 is GTSNPN, CDR2 SVGIG (reference sequence). CDR3 loop: CAWGERNTEAFF. CDR3 nucleotide sequence: TGTGCCTGGGGTGAGAGGAACACTGAAGCTTTCTTT.

The chain recombines TRBV18 with TRBJ2-7, with D possibly TRBD2 on 6 matching bases. Germline V lookup: CDR1 KGHSH, CDR2 LQKENI. V was trimmed by 3 bases and J by 4 bases, leaving 13 bases between them. The CDR3 covers 14 residues. CDR3 sequence (DNA): TGTGCCAGCTCACCGACCTCCGGGGGATACGAGCAGTACTTC. This gives the protein CASSPTSGGYEQYF. The variable domain in full, with the rest retrieved from reference TRBV18 and TRBJ2-7, is NAGVMQNPRHLVRRRGQEARLRCSPMKGHSHVYWYRQLPEEGLKFMVYLQKENIIDESGMPKERFSAEFPKEGPSILRIQQVVRGDSAAYFCASSPTSGGYEQYFGPGTRLTVT.

V is TRBV6-6 and J is TRBJ1-1; TRBD1 matches at 8 bases. CDR3 length: 16 amino acids. Germline values: CDR1 MNHNY, CDR2 SVGAGI (reference sequence). V shed 0 bases, J shed 3 bases, and the junction held 6 bases outside the gene matches. CDR3 bases: TGTGCCAGCAGTTACTCGAAGGACAGGGAGGACACTGAAGCTTTCTTT. Its translation: CASSYSKDREDTEAFF.

CDR3 in amino acids: CASSEPGGGYGYTF. CDR3 sequence (DNA): TGTGCCAGCAGTGAACCAGGGGGCGGGTATGGCTACACCTTC. This chain connects TRBV6-1 to TRBJ1-2, with TRBD1 matching over 8 bases. CDR3 length: 14 amino acids. Germline lookup yields CDR1 MNHNS and CDR2 SASEGT. With 2 bases clipped from V and 5 bases from J, the junction kept 4 bases outside the gene matches.

This chain uses TRBV5-5 with TRBJ2-1; D is unresolved. The CDR3 loop spans 13 amino acids. V was trimmed by 0 bases and J by 4 bases, leaving 5 bases between them. In germline, CDR1 is SGHKS, CDR2 YYEKEE (reference sequence). The CDR3 loop reads CASSLALYNEQFF. DNA for the CDR3: TGTGCCAGCAGCTTGGCCTTATACAATGAGCAGTTCTTC. The full variable domain, in which reference TRBV5-5 and TRBJ2-1 provide the parts outside the CDR3, is DAGVTQSPTHLIKTRGQQVTLRCSPISGHKSVSWYQQVLGQGPQFIFQYYEKEERGRGNFPDRFSARQFPNYSSELNVNALLLGDSALYLCASSLALYNEQFFGPGTRLTVL.

The rearrangement uses TRBV30 and TRBJ1-5; 7 bases match TRBD1. Unmatched junction bases numbered 11, after V lost 8 bases and J lost 4 bases. This CDR3 spans 14 amino acids. CDR1 GTSNPN and CDR2 SVGIG come from the germline V gene (reference sequence). In DNA form, the CDR3 reads TGTGCCCTCGCCATGGACAGGAAGAATCAGCCCCAGCATTTT. It translates to CALAMDRKNQPQHF.

The chain recombines TRBV7-3 with TRBJ2-1; TRBD2 agrees at 11 bases. Germline V gene sequence: CDR1 SGHTA, CDR2 FQGTGA. V dropped 1 base and J dropped 5; count of bases not matched to a gene: 4. The CDR3 consists of 16 residues. The CDR3: CASSLIPSGGHNEQFF. CDR3 coding DNA: TGTGCCAGCAGCTTAATACCTAGCGGGGGGCACAATGAGCAGTTCTTC.

This chain joins TRBV5-5 and TRBJ1-1, with no clear D. The CDR3 consists of 14 residues. V was pared by 4 bases and J by 4 bases, with 14 bases between. Germline V gene data show CDR1 as SGHKS and CDR2 as YYEKEE (reference sequence). Here the CDR3 reads CASSPSGGPTEAFF. In DNA form, the CDR3 reads TGTGCCAGCAGCCCGTCCGGAGGGCCCACTGAAGCTTTCTTT.

V usage is TRBV4-1 and J usage is TRBJ2-1; 8 bases are a match to TRBD1. Germline lookup yields CDR1 MGHRA and CDR2 YSYEKL. The J segment lost 2 bases and the V segment lost 3 bases, leaving 6 bases of the junction unmatched. The CDR3 runs 16 residues. The CDR3 nucleotides are TGCGCCAGCAGCCACGCTGACAGGGGAACCTACAATGAGCAGTTCTTC. This sequence encodes CASSHADRGTYNEQFF.

This clone was picked up a small number of times. The V call is TRBV7-2, the J call TRBJ1-5; D is uncertain. V dropped 1 base and J dropped 4 bases, with 5 bases sitting between them. The germline V gene encodes CDR1 SGHTA and CDR2 FQGNSA. CDR3 length: 13 residues. CDR3 sequence reads: CASSLDRNQPQHF. The CDR3, as DNA: TGTGCCAGCAGCTTAGACAGAAATCAGCCCCAGCATTTT.

The V call is TRBV2, the J call TRBJ2-7, with 7 bases identical to TRBD1. The CDR3 extends over 15 amino acids. Looked up from germline, CDR1 is SNHLY and CDR2 is FYNNEI. Trimming removed 7 bases from V and 4 bases from J; junction bases left unmatched: 13. CDR3 amino acids: CASMRERQGNYEQYF. CDR3 coding DNA: TGTGCCAGCATGAGAGAGAGACAGGGCAATTACGAGCAGTACTTC.

The chain joins TRBV19 to TRBJ2-7; a weak D match, TRBD1 (5 bases). Germline V gene sequence: CDR1 LNHDA, CDR2 SQIVND (reference sequence). Trimming left V 3 bases short and J 1 base short, with 10 bases between. This CDR3 comprises 14 residues. CDR3 sequence: CASSIQGTSYEQYF. For the CDR3, the DNA is TGTGCCAGTAGTATCCAGGGAACTTCCTACGAGCAGTACTTC. The full variable domain, with the rest looked up from reference TRBV19 and TRBJ2-7, is DGGITQSPKYLFRKEGQNVTLSCEQNLNHDAMYWYRQDPGQGLRLIYYSQIVNDFQKGDIAEGYSVSREKKESFPLTVTSAQKNPTAFYLCASSIQGTSYEQYFGPGTRLTVT.

The V gene is TRBV6-6, the J gene TRBJ2-3; 7 bases match TRBD2. The CDR3 contains 15 residues. CDR1 MNHNY and CDR2 SVGAGI come from the germline V gene (reference sequence). V dropped 2 bases and J dropped 6; count of bases not matched to a gene: 8. CDR3: CASSYLSGGRDTQYF. CDR3 sequence (DNA): TGTGCCAGCAGTTACCTTTCCGGGGGGAGGGATACGCAGTATTTT.

This chain uses TRBV10-3 with TRBJ1-1, with 7 positions matching TRBD1. Germline trimming cut 6 bases from V and 2 bases from J; bases unmatched to any gene: 12. The germline CDR1 and CDR2 sequences are ENHRY and SYGVKD. This CDR3 has 16 amino acids. The CDR3 is CAIRLTARQGNTEAFF. As DNA, the CDR3 is TGTGCCATCAGGCTAACAGCCCGACAGGGAAACACTGAAGCTTTCTTT.

V is TRBV6-5 and J is TRBJ2-1; 11 positions match TRBD2. V gave up 6 bases and J gave up 6 bases; unmatched junction bases: 7. CDR1 and CDR2 (germline): MNHEY, SVGAGI. The CDR3 is made up of 15 amino acids. This CDR3 is CASRELAGGSNEQFF. CDR3 sequence (DNA): TGTGCCAGCAGAGAGCTAGCGGGGGGTAGCAATGAGCAGTTCTTC.

The CDR3 DNA reads TGTGCCATCAGTGAACAGATGGGACTCGCGCACGGCTACACCTTC. Translation gives CAISEQMGLAHGYTF. The gene calls are TRBV10-3 and TRBJ1-2; possible D gene TRBD1, 5 bases. In germline, CDR1 is ENHRY, CDR2 SYGVKD. This CDR3 spans 15 amino acids. The V gene lost 3 bases and the J gene lost 8 bases, with 19 bases spanning the gap.

V gene TRBV7-8 combines with J gene TRBJ2-5; D not certain. Per germline, CDR1 SGHVS and CDR2 FQNEAQ. The CDR3 covers 13 residues. Between the trimmed V and J ends, which lost 5 bases and 1 base, there was a span of 8 bases. The CDR3, as DNA: TGTGCCAGCAGCCCGAGGAGCCAAGAGACCCAGTACTTC. It translates to CASSPRSQETQYF.

The chain uses TRBV7-8 and TRBJ1-1; TRBD1 matches 9 bases. This CDR3 contains 14 residues. Trimming removed 6 bases from V and 4 bases from J; junction bases left unmatched: 6. Germline loops: CDR1 SGHVS, CDR2 FQNEAQ. The CDR3 bases are TGTGCCAGCAGTACCGGGACAGGGCCCACTGAAGCTTTCTTT. Its protein product is CASSTGTGPTEAFF.

The chain joins TRBV6-5 to TRBJ2-7, with 8 bases lining up with TRBD1. Trimming cost V 6 bases and J 4 bases; bases outside gene matches: 11. This CDR3 has 15 amino acids. CDR1 is MNHEY and CDR2 is SVGAGI in the germline V gene. The CDR3 reads CASSRSPGGGYEQYF. CDR3 DNA: TGTGCCAGCAGCCGATCGCCAGGGGGCGGTTACGAGCAGTACTTC.

CDR3 nucleotide sequence: TGTGCCAGCTCACCTCGAACAGGGGGAAACACCGGGGAGCTGTTTTTT. Translation: CASSPRTGGNTGELFF. This chain uses TRBV18 with TRBJ2-2, with TRBD1 matching over 8 bases. The CDR3 length is 16 residues. Trimming removed 3 bases from V and 2 bases from J; junction bases left unmatched: 5. The V gene's germline CDR1 is KGHSH and CDR2 LQKENI. Supplemented by reference TRBV18 and TRBJ2-2, the full variable domain reads NAGVMQNPRHLVRRRGQEARLRCSPMKGHSHVYWYRQLPEEGLKFMVYLQKENIIDESGMPKERFSAEFPKEGPSILRIQQVVRGDSAAYFCASSPRTGGNTGELFFGEGSRLTVL.

The gene calls are TRBV24-1 and TRBJ2-3, with 8 bases lining up with TRBD1. The CDR3 length is 16 residues. The trim removed 4 bases at V and 0 bases at J, leaving 5 bases unmatched. In germline, CDR1 is KGHDR, CDR2 SFDVKD. The CDR3 reads CATSDLTGGSTDTQYF. The CDR3 DNA is TGTGCCACCAGTGACCTTACAGGGGGTAGCACAGATACGCAGTATTTT.

This clone was detected only once. This chain connects TRBV12-5 to TRBJ2-4; tentative D call: TRBD1 (6 bases). There are 15 residues in the CDR3. From germline, CDR1 is LGHNT and CDR2 FRNRAP. Trimming removed 5 bases from V and 5 bases from J, with 16 bases in between. In DNA, the CDR3 is TGTGCTAGTGGTATCAAACAGGGTTTCGAAAACATTCAGTACTTC. Translated, it gives CASGIKQGFENIQYF.

This clone was observed once. This chain uses TRBV10-3 with TRBJ1-2; D is unclear. There are 12 residues in the CDR3. Germline-derived CDR1 and CDR2 are ENHRY and SYGVKD. V was pared by 4 bases and J by 4 bases, with 7 bases between. The CDR3 is CAISVNSYGYTF. The CDR3 DNA sequence: TGTGCCATCAGTGTAAACAGCTATGGCTACACCTTC.

J is TRBJ1-5 and V is TRBV12-5; TRBD1 matches 10 bases. Germline V gene data show CDR1 as LGHNT and CDR2 as FRNRAP. The CDR3 extends over 15 amino acids. Unmatched junction bases numbered 2, after V lost 1 base and J lost 5 bases. Here the CDR3 reads CASGLGDRGHQPQHF. DNA for the CDR3: TGTGCTAGTGGTTTGGGCGACAGGGGGCATCAGCCCCAGCATTTT. Filled out from reference TRBV12-5 and TRBJ1-5, the complete variable domain reads DARVTQTPRHKVTEMGQEVTMRCQPILGHNTVFWYRQTMMQGLELLAYFRNRAPLDDSGMPKDRFSAEMPDATLATLKIQPSEPRDSAVYFCASGLGDRGHQPQHFGDGTRLSIL.

The rearrangement uses TRBV23-1 and TRBJ2-7; the match to TRBD2 covers 7 bases. TRBV23-1 is filed as an ORF, its function uncertain. CDR3 size: 15 residues. J gave up 3 bases and V 2 bases, and 7 bases lay outside the gene matches. The CDR3 region is CASSQTPGTNYEQYF. Written as DNA, the CDR3 is TGCGCCAGCAGTCAAACCCCCGGGACTAACTACGAGCAGTACTTC.

The chain has TRBV14 and TRBJ1-1, with a weak D call TRBD1 (6 bases). With 0 bases removed from V and 4 bases from J, the gap between germline ends came to 9 bases. The CDR3 length is 14 residues. CDR1 is SGHDN, CDR2 FVKESK, per germline. This chain's CDR3 is CASSQEGGPTEAFF. The CDR3, as DNA: TGTGCCAGCAGCCAAGAAGGGGGTCCCACTGAAGCTTTCTTT.

The genes are TRBV30 and TRBJ1-1, with 7 bases that match TRBD1. CDR3 length equals 16 residues. With V trimmed by 1 base and J by 0 bases, 8 bases remained unmatched. Germline assignment: CDR1 GTSNPN and CDR2 SVGIG (reference sequence). The CDR3, as DNA: TGTGCCTGGAGTGAGAGGGGGCTACGAATGAACACTGAAGCTTTCTTT. Translation gives CAWSERGLRMNTEAFF.

V usage is TRBV7-6 and J usage is TRBJ1-3, with 8 bases identical to TRBD1. CDR1 and CDR2 from the germline V gene are SGHVS and FNYEAQ. V was clipped by 1 base and J by 2 bases; unmatched bases: 1. This CDR3 spans 15 amino acids. The CDR3 loop is CASSLVQGAGNTIYF. DNA for the CDR3: TGTGCCAGCAGCTTAGTACAGGGGGCTGGAAACACCATATATTTT.

The J gene is TRBJ2-3, the V gene TRBV7-9, with a possible D match to TRBD2 (6 bases). V lost 6 bases and J lost 2, with 15 bases in between. CDR1 is SEHNR, CDR2 FQNEAQ, per germline (reference sequence). CDR3 length: 15 amino acids. CDR3 sequence reads: CASRSTSFHTDTQYF. For the CDR3, the DNA is TGTGCCAGCAGGTCGACTAGTTTCCACACAGATACGCAGTATTTT.